These 29 T cell receptor beta chains were sequenced from one sample in a study of cytomegalovirus exposure and HLA in healthy donors. This PCR relied on a set of 60 Vbeta primers and 13 Jbeta primers. This table comes from immunoSEQ multiplex PCR, and its TCRdb copy is limited to in-frame clones, with some not included. The sample consists of some 200,000 clones, 65% to 85% of them appearing once. The sequencing input was PBMCs. The receptors derive from a man aged 50-60 years in good health and CMV-seronegative.

The V and J genes are TRBV10-1 and TRBJ1-1; 8 bases agree with TRBD1. Germline V CDR1 and CDR2: WNHNN, SYGVQD (reference sequence). Trimming took 4 bases from V and 4 from J; bases not matched to a gene: 8. The length of the CDR3 is 15 residues. CDR3 amino acids: CASSGRQGSTTEAFF. In DNA, the CDR3 is TGCGCCAGCAGTGGCAGACAGGGGTCGACCACTGAAGCTTTCTTT.

This clone has just one count. The CDR3 loop reads CASRTGFTEAFF. In nucleotides, the CDR3 is TGTGCCAGTAGGACAGGGTTCACTGAAGCTTTCTTT. This rearrangement joins TRBV19 to TRBJ1-1; TRBD1 agrees at 7 bases. From germline, CDR1 is LNHDA and CDR2 SQIVND (reference sequence). The V and J ends lost 6 bases and 4 bases, in that order; junction bases with no gene match: 2. The CDR3 consists of 12 residues.

The chain has TRBV7-9 and TRBJ2-2, with 7 bases matching TRBD2. The CDR3 has 16 residues. CDR1 is SEHNR, CDR2 FQNEAQ, per germline (reference sequence). V dropped 1 base and J dropped 0; count of bases not matched to a gene: 2. This CDR3 is CASSLDAGANTGELFF. For the CDR3, the DNA is TGTGCCAGCAGCTTAGATGCGGGGGCGAACACCGGGGAGCTGTTTTTT.

The V and J genes are TRBV10-1 and TRBJ1-1; D is unclear. There are 14 residues in the CDR3. V was clipped by 8 bases and J by 1 base, with 14 bases between them. From germline, CDR1 is WNHNN and CDR2 SYGVQD (reference sequence). The CDR3 sequence is CASQSGGENTEAFF. CDR3 in DNA: TGCGCCAGCCAGTCCGGCGGGGAGAACACTGAAGCTTTCTTT.

The rearrangement links TRBV2 to TRBJ1-4, with D possibly matching TRBD1 (6 bases). The CDR3 contains 14 residues. The germline gives CDR1 SNHLY, CDR2 FYNNEI. V was clipped by 8 bases and J by 3 bases, with 13 bases between them. The CDR3 nucleotides are TGTGCCAGCGGCCGGGGGGCTGCTAATGAAAAACTGTTTTTT. The encoded protein is CASGRGAANEKLFF.

The chain uses TRBV7-2 and TRBJ1-1; unclear D gene. The CDR3 runs to 13 residues. The V end lost 2 bases, the J end lost 1 base, and 5 bases lay between the germline ends. In germline, CDR1 is SGHTA, CDR2 FQGNSA. The CDR3 is CASSLYRNTEAFF. CDR3 nucleotide sequence: TGTGCCAGCAGCTTATATAGGAACACTGAAGCTTTCTTT.

The V call is TRBV5-1, the J call TRBJ1-1; possibly TRBD1 for D (5 bases). Between the trimmed V and J ends, which lost 0 bases and 11 bases, there was a span of 11 bases. The CDR3 runs 12 residues. Germline CDR1 is SGHRS and CDR2 is YFSETQ. Here the CDR3 reads CASSLVGHDAFF. Written as DNA, the CDR3 is TGCGCCAGCAGCTTGGTGGGGCATGACGCTTTCTTT. Looking up the rest from reference TRBV5-1 and TRBJ1-1 gives the full variable domain: KAGVTQTPRYLIKTRGQQVTLSCSPISGHRSVSWYQQTPGQGLQFLFEYFSETQRNKGNFPGRFSGRQFSNSRSEMNVSTLELGDSALYLCASSLVGHDAFFGQGTRLTVV.

The chain links TRBV6-5 to TRBJ2-2, with 7 positions matching TRBD1. The CDR3 is 14 residues long. Trimming took 6 bases from V and 5 from J; bases not matched to a gene: 6. From germline, CDR1 is MNHEY and CDR2 SVGAGI. This CDR3 reads CASRSTGSTGELFF. The CDR3, as DNA: TGTGCCAGCAGGTCGACAGGGTCGACCGGGGAGCTGTTTTTT.

CDR3 in amino acids: CSGGGREETQYF. The CDR3 region has the DNA TGCAGCGGCGGAGGGCGCGAGGAGACCCAGTACTTC. The chain carries TRBV29-1 and TRBJ2-5; weak D call: TRBD2 (6 bases). Deletions cut 7 bases from V and 5 bases from J, with 14 bases between. Germline CDR1 reads SQVTM; CDR2 reads ANQGSEA. The length of the CDR3 is 12 residues.

The V call is TRBV6-1, the J call TRBJ1-2, with D perhaps TRBD1 (6 bases). The CDR3 totals 13 residues. The germline V gene encodes CDR1 MNHNS and CDR2 SASEGT. V was cut by 6 bases and J by 6 bases, with 14 bases left in between. CDR3 DNA: TGTGCCAGCAGGGATACAGGGTGGGATGGCTACACCTTC. Encoded protein: CASRDTGWDGYTF.

The V gene is TRBV13, the J gene TRBJ1-5; a weak D match, TRBD1 (5 bases). V shed 2 bases and J shed 4 bases, with 12 bases lying between them. This CDR3 contains 15 residues. Germline values: CDR1 PRHDT, CDR2 FYEKMQ (reference sequence). The CDR3 protein is CASSLRAGGNQPQHF. CDR3 DNA sequence: TGTGCCAGCAGCTTAAGGGCCGGGGGGAATCAGCCCCAGCATTTT.

The V gene is TRBV5-1, the J gene TRBJ2-5; D gene unclear. V was cut by 0 bases and J by 0 bases, with 15 bases left in between. Per the germline V gene, CDR1 is SGHRS and CDR2 is YFSETQ. The CDR3 totals 17 residues. The CDR3 protein is CASSLGPITKYQETQYF. The CDR3 nucleotides are TGCGCCAGCAGCTTGGGCCCCATTACTAAGTACCAAGAGACCCAGTACTTC.

The gene calls are TRBV5-1 and TRBJ2-7; D is uncertain. CDR3 length equals 14 residues. Germline CDR1 is SGHRS and CDR2 is YFSETQ. V was shortened by 0 bases and J by 4 bases, with 11 bases between the two germline ends. CDR3 in amino acids: CASSLGVSGYEQYF. The CDR3 region has the DNA TGCGCCAGCAGCTTGGGGGTCTCAGGTTACGAGCAGTACTTC.

The chain is built from TRBV27 and TRBJ2-7; 9 bases agree with TRBD1. In germline, CDR1 is MNHEY, CDR2 SMNVEV (reference sequence). The CDR3 loop spans 14 amino acids. J was trimmed by 1 base and V by 3 bases; bases with no gene match: 1. CDR3 in amino acids: CASSFGQGSYEQYF. CDR3 coding DNA: TGTGCCAGCAGTTTCGGACAGGGGTCCTACGAGCAGTACTTC.

The gene calls are TRBV28 and TRBJ2-1; 7 bases align to TRBD1. CDR1 MDHEN and CDR2 SYDVKM come from the germline V gene. The CDR3 runs 14 residues. V was clipped by 5 bases and J by 7 bases; unmatched bases: 8. CDR3 loop: CASSGETGMNEQFF. CDR3 nucleotides: TGTGCCAGCAGTGGGGAGACAGGGATGAATGAGCAGTTCTTC.

This clone was recorded once. The gene calls are TRBV30 and TRBJ1-2, with D perhaps matching TRBD1 (5 bases). Germline-derived CDR1 and CDR2 are GTSNPN and SVGIG (reference sequence). Trimming stripped 8 bases from V and 5 bases from J, with 18 bases between. The CDR3 sequence is 13 residues long. DNA of the CDR3: TGTGCCCGCACAGGCACCGAAGGGTATGGCTACACCTTC. Amino acids: CARTGTEGYGYTF.

This clone showed up just a few times. J is TRBJ1-2 and V is TRBV15; D is undetermined. V lost 0 bases to trimming and J lost 8 bases, with 16 bases between them. The length of the CDR3 is 15 residues. Germline CDR1 is LNHNV and CDR2 is YYDKDF (reference sequence). The CDR3, as DNA: TGTGCCACCAGCAGAGATCGCGGAGAAGGAGGAGGCTACACCTTC. Translation gives CATSRDRGEGGGYTF. Variable domain in full (rest from reference TRBV15 and TRBJ1-2): DAMVIQNPRYQVTQFGKPVTLSCSQTLNHNVMYWYQQKSSQAPKLLFHYYDKDFNNEADTPDNFQSRRPNTSFCFLDIRSPGLGDTAMYLCATSRDRGEGGGYTFGSGTRLTVV.

This chain uses TRBV5-1 with TRBJ1-3; D is unclear. V was shortened by 0 bases and J by 0 bases, with 7 bases between the two germline ends. Germline-derived CDR1 and CDR2 are SGHRS and YFSETQ. The CDR3 is 15 residues long. The CDR3, as DNA: TGCGCCAGCAGCTTGGGGAGCTCCTCTGGAAACACCATATATTTT. It yields the protein CASSLGSSSGNTIYF.

A few counts support this clone. The chain couples TRBV15 to TRBJ2-7; D may be TRBD1 (6 bases). Germline-derived CDR1 and CDR2 are LNHNV and YYDKDF (reference sequence). Trimming stripped 4 bases from V and 5 bases from J, with 12 bases between. The CDR3 is made up of 13 amino acids. CDR3 DNA: TGTGCCACCAGCAAGGGCAGGGGCCACGAGCAGTACTTC. As protein: CATSKGRGHEQYF.

The chain recombines TRBV4-3 with TRBJ1-3; D perhaps matches TRBD1 (5 bases). Germline V gives CDR1 LGHNA, CDR2 YSLEER. The CDR3 totals 14 residues. V was pared by 3 bases and J by 4 bases, with 10 bases between. The CDR3 here is CASSQDTFGNTIYF. CDR3 bases: TGCGCCAGCAGCCAGGACACTTTCGGAAACACCATATATTTT.

V gene TRBV2 combines with J gene TRBJ1-1, with 7 positions matching TRBD1. CDR3 length: 17 residues. V lost 4 bases to trimming and J lost 6 bases; unmatched junction nucleotides: 17. Germline CDR1 and CDR2: SNHLY and FYNNEI. This chain's CDR3 is CASSGGKGAIRVAEAFF. CDR3 nucleotides: TGTGCCAGCAGTGGGGGCAAGGGGGCGATTAGAGTCGCTGAAGCTTTCTTT.

V gene TRBV27 combines with J gene TRBJ1-2; D remains ambiguous. V was shortened by 3 bases and J by 0 bases, with 5 bases between the two germline ends. The V gene's germline CDR1 is MNHEY and CDR2 SMNVEV (reference sequence). This CDR3 comprises 13 residues. The chain's CDR3 is CASSFTSNYGYTF. CDR3 nucleotides: TGTGCCAGCAGTTTTACATCTAACTATGGCTACACCTTC.

The chain combines TRBV15 with TRBJ1-2; D is undetermined. Per the germline V gene, CDR1 is LNHNV and CDR2 is YYDKDF (reference sequence). This CDR3 is built from 12 residues. V gave up 5 bases and J gave up 3 bases, with 7 bases separating them. The DNA for the CDR3 is TGTGCCACCAGCGGGCTTGACTATGGCTACACCTTC. It is translated as CATSGLDYGYTF. Drawing the rest from reference TRBV15 and TRBJ1-2, the complete variable domain is DAMVIQNPRYQVTQFGKPVTLSCSQTLNHNVMYWYQQKSSQAPKLLFHYYDKDFNNEADTPDNFQSRRPNTSFCFLDIRSPGLGDTAMYLCATSGLDYGYTFGSGTRLTVV.

The chain couples TRBV5-8 to TRBJ2-1; no reliable D call. The CDR3 has 11 amino acids. Trimming stripped 5 bases from V and 10 bases from J, with 10 bases between. Germline CDR1 is SGHTS and CDR2 is YDEGEE. As DNA, the CDR3 is TGTGCCAGCAGTGTGACAATAGAGCAGTTCTTC. Amino acids: CASSVTIEQFF.

CDR3 in amino acids: CASSPGGSQETQYF. CDR3 DNA: TGTGCCAGTAGTCCTGGGGGGTCCCAAGAGACCCAGTACTTC. The rearrangement joins TRBV19 to TRBJ2-5; D possibly corresponds to TRBD2 (6 bases). Germline CDR1 reads LNHDA; CDR2 reads SQIVND (reference sequence). Trimming took 5 bases from V and 1 from J, leaving 11 bases between them. This CDR3 has 14 residues.

The chain recombines TRBV10-3 with TRBJ1-1; 11 bases agree with TRBD1. CDR1 and CDR2 (germline): ENHRY, SYGVKD. V shed 4 bases, J shed 5 bases, and the junction held 3 bases outside the gene matches. CDR3 size: 14 residues. For the CDR3, the DNA is TGTGCCATCAGTGTTGGACAGGGGGCAACTGAAGCTTTCTTT. Amino acid sequence: CAISVGQGATEAFF.

This chain uses TRBV9 with TRBJ2-5; 10 positions agree with TRBD1. Germline V CDR1 and CDR2: SGDLS, YYNGEE. V lost 4 bases to trimming and J lost 5 bases; unmatched junction nucleotides: 8. The CDR3 totals 15 residues. The DNA for the CDR3 is TGTGCCAGCAGCCCCCGGGACAGGGGTGTGGAGACCCAGTACTTC. Amino acid sequence: CASSPRDRGVETQYF.

CDR3 bases: TGCGCCAGCAGCCAAGCGCCGGGATTGGGTGAAAAACTGTTTTTT. This sequence encodes CASSQAPGLGEKLFF. The V gene is TRBV4-1, the J gene TRBJ1-4, with D hard to call. Germline-derived CDR1 and CDR2 are MGHRA and YSYEKL. This CDR3 spans 15 amino acids. The V and J ends lost 1 base and 7 bases respectively, with 13 bases between them.

The rearrangement uses TRBV19 and TRBJ2-2; D gene uncertain. The CDR3 covers 14 residues. Trimming removed 7 bases at V and 6 bases at J, with 15 bases between. The germline V gene has CDR1 LNHDA and CDR2 SQIVND (reference sequence). CDR3 amino acids: CASTPKRGSGELFF. CDR3 nucleotide sequence: TGTGCCAGTACCCCGAAGAGAGGTTCCGGGGAGCTGTTTTTT.